Shown below are 14 T cell receptor beta chains from a single sample sequenced in a study of CD8+ T cells in alopecia areata. Following extraction, RNA underwent reverse transcription to cDNA, which served as the sequencing template. TCRdb keeps only in-frame clones here, not all; method: immunoSEQ multiplex PCR. The sample contains 130,000 to 150,000 clones, less than 65% of which appear only once. The material sequenced was CD8+ T cells sorted from blood. All receptors derive from a human donor in good health.

This clone was seen a few times. The CDR3 loop is CSVQGLDVHEQFF. DNA for the CDR3: TGCAGCGTTCAAGGACTAGATGTTCATGAGCAGTTCTTC. V is TRBV29-1 and J is TRBJ2-1; TRBD2 matches at 7 bases. The V and J ends lost 5 bases and 8 bases, in that order; junction bases with no gene match: 9. The CDR3 runs 13 residues. Germline CDR1 and CDR2: SQVTM and ANQGSEA.

The chain recombines TRBV30 with TRBJ2-1; 9 bases match TRBD2. This CDR3 is 17 amino acids long. Trimming cost V 2 bases and J 4 bases; bases outside gene matches: 12. Germline CDR1 and CDR2: GTSNPN and SVGIG (reference sequence). CDR3 residues: CAWSNGLAGVRYNEQFF. Written as DNA, the CDR3 is TGTGCCTGGAGTAATGGGTTAGCGGGAGTTCGGTACAATGAGCAGTTCTTC.

The chain employs TRBV29-1 and TRBJ2-5; no reliable D call. The germline V gene encodes CDR1 SQVTM and CDR2 ANQGSEA. Trimming shortened V by 3 bases and J by 4 bases, and 12 bases separated the two germline ends. This CDR3 is built from 13 residues. CDR3 loop: CSVDYPSGETQYF. DNA of the CDR3: TGCAGCGTTGATTATCCGTCCGGAGAGACCCAGTACTTC.

This rearrangement joins TRBV27 to TRBJ2-7; D is undetermined. The CDR3 is 13 residues long. The germline V gene encodes CDR1 MNHEY and CDR2 SMNVEV (reference sequence). V was pared by 5 bases and J by 5 bases, with 13 bases between. The CDR3: CASSPLPADEQYF. CDR3 nucleotides: TGTGCCAGCAGTCCCCTCCCCGCGGACGAGCAGTACTTC.

This clone was found a few times. The V gene is TRBV15, the J gene TRBJ2-4; no reliable D call. This CDR3 spans 14 amino acids. V was pared by 0 bases and J by 0 bases, with 3 bases between. In germline, CDR1 is LNHNV, CDR2 YYDKDF (reference sequence). The CDR3 DNA sequence: TGTGCCACCAGCAGAGAGAGAGCCAAAAACATTCAGTACTTC. Translation gives CATSRERAKNIQYF.

Concerning this clone: This sample also contains other DNA sequences that code for the same CDR3. This chain links TRBV7-9 with TRBJ1-5; D gene unclear. This CDR3 spans 12 amino acids. The germline CDR1 and CDR2 sequences are SEHNR and FQNEAQ (reference sequence). Trimming removed 2 bases from V and 3 bases from J, with 2 bases in between. CDR3 residues: CASSLYNQPQHF. The DNA of the CDR3 is TGTGCCAGCAGCTTATACAATCAGCCCCAGCATTTT.

For this clone: Different DNA sequences within this sample yield the same CDR3. The chain is built from TRBV9 and TRBJ2-2; D gene unclear. The CDR3 runs 11 residues. V was clipped by 1 base and J by 5 bases, with 0 bases between them. The germline V gene has CDR1 SGDLS and CDR2 YYNGEE. The CDR3 nucleotides read TGTGCCAGCAGCGTAACCGGGGAGCTGTTTTTT. Protein sequence: CASSVTGELFF.

The rearrangement uses TRBV11-2 and TRBJ2-5; no definite D call. Looked up from germline, CDR1 is SGHAT and CDR2 is FQNNGV. The CDR3 spans 15 residues. Trimming removed 0 bases at V and 5 bases at J, with 13 bases between. CDR3 residues: CASSLDLMGGETQYF. Written as DNA, the CDR3 is TGTGCCAGCAGCTTAGATCTCATGGGTGGGGAGACCCAGTACTTC.

The genes are TRBV2 and TRBJ2-5; D perhaps matches TRBD2 (5 bases). Germline values: CDR1 SNHLY, CDR2 FYNNEI. Trimming took off 6 bases at V and 1 base at J, with 12 bases between the two ends. The CDR3 extends over 14 amino acids. CDR3 region: CASSLAAGQETQYF. CDR3 in DNA: TGTGCCAGCAGCCTAGCTGCCGGCCAAGAGACCCAGTACTTC. Looking up the rest from reference TRBV2 and TRBJ2-5 gives the full variable domain: EPEVTQTPSHQVTQMGQEVILRCVPISNHLYFYWYRQILGQKVEFLVSFYNNEISEKSEIFDDQFSVERPDGSNFTLKIRSTKLEDSAMYFCASSLAAGQETQYFGPGTRLLVL.

There are a few counts of this clone. The chain is built from TRBV5-1 and TRBJ2-7; D possibly matches TRBD1 or TRBD2 (5 bases each). This CDR3 has 14 residues. Germline CDR1 is SGHRS and CDR2 is YFSETQ. The V and J ends lost 0 bases and 7 bases respectively, with 14 bases between them. The CDR3 DNA reads TGCGCCAGCAGCTTGGAAGGGGCGCCGGGAGAGCAGTACTTC. This codes for CASSLEGAPGEQYF.

The genes are TRBV7-9 and TRBJ2-1; 11 positions match TRBD2. Germline assignment: CDR1 SEHNR and CDR2 FQNEAQ (reference sequence). The J segment lost 7 bases and the V segment lost 5 bases, leaving 7 bases of the junction unmatched. The CDR3 is 15 residues long. The chain's CDR3 is CASSPGRLAGNEQFF. The DNA of the CDR3 is TGTGCCAGCAGCCCGGGGCGACTAGCGGGAAATGAGCAGTTCTTC.

The V call is TRBV5-4, the J call TRBJ2-1, with unresolved D. V lost 4 bases and J 4 bases, leaving 12 bases between the germline ends. The CDR3 consists of 14 residues. Germline-derived CDR1 and CDR2 are SGHNT and YYREEE (reference sequence). CDR3 DNA: TGTGCCAGCAGCCGAAGAGAGAGGTACAATGAGCAGTTCTTC. It specifies CASSRRERYNEQFF.

The chain combines TRBV7-9 with TRBJ2-5, with D unresolved. The CDR3 is made up of 14 amino acids. Germline loops: CDR1 SEHNR, CDR2 FQNEAQ (reference sequence). V was shortened by 0 bases and J by 4 bases, with 9 bases between the two germline ends. The CDR3 nucleotides are TGTGCCAGCAGCTTAGCAAAAGGGCTAGAGACCCAGTACTTC. Amino acids: CASSLAKGLETQYF.

This rearrangement joins TRBV11-2 to TRBJ2-1, with 11 bases aligning to TRBD2. The CDR3 covers 16 residues. Germline values: CDR1 SGHAT, CDR2 FQNNGV. V lost 6 bases, J lost 9 bases, and 13 bases stayed unmatched. CDR3 sequence reads: CASRPPTSGSSGEQFF. The CDR3 coding sequence is TGTGCCAGCAGGCCCCCAACTAGCGGGAGTTCGGGTGAGCAGTTCTTC.